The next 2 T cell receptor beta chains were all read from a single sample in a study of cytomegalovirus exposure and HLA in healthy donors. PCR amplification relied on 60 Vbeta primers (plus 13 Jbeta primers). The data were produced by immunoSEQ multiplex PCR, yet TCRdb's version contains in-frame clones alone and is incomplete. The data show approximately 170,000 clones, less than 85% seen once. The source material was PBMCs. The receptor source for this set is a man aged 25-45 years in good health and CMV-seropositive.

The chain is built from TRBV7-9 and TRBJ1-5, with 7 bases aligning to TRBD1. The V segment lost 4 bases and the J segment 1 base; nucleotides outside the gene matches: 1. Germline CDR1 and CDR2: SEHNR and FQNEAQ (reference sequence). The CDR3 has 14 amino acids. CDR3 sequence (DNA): TGTGCCAGCAGCTCCAGGGGGAGCAATCAGCCCCAGCATTTT. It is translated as CASSSRGSNQPQHF.

CDR3 nucleotides: TGTGCCAGTAGTAAACAGGGGTACTACGAGCAGTACTTC. It codes for CASSKQGYYEQYF. The chain combines TRBV19 with TRBJ2-7; 7 nucleotides match TRBD1. The V gene end was trimmed by 4 bases and the J gene end by 3 bases; junction bases not matched to a gene: 3. Germline lookup yields CDR1 LNHDA and CDR2 SQIVND (reference sequence). This CDR3 comprises 13 residues.